Following are 7 T cell receptor beta chains from one sample sequenced in a study of T-cell reconstitution after alpha-beta-depleted transplantation in children. Molecular barcoding with unique molecular identifiers was used for the TCRbeta library. TCRdb re-called the PCR reads through MiXCR, storing one row per CDR3 protein. The repertoire holds approximately 500,000 distinct CDR3 sequences, with roughly a tenth as singletons. The material was PBMCs, obtained before TCRalphabeta/CD19-depleted stem cell transplant. The source is a child aged 2-15 years with inherited bone marrow failure, due to receive a stem cell transplant.

This clonotype was counted only a few times. The chain combines TRBV5-1 with TRBJ2-1, with 8 bases identical to TRBD1. Germline assignment: CDR1 SGHRS and CDR2 YFSETQ. There are 15 residues in the CDR3. The V segment lost 4 bases and the J segment 7 bases; nucleotides outside the gene matches: 10. CDR3 loop: CASSLSGTGRNEQFF. The CDR3 DNA is TGCGCCAGCAGCCTCTCCGGGACAGGCCGTAATGAGCAGTTCTTC.

In its sample, this clonotype was seen a few times. The V and J genes are TRBV6-2 or TRBV6-3 and TRBJ1-1, with 8 bases that match TRBD1. The CDR3 is 16 residues long. The V gene end was trimmed by 2 bases and the J gene end by 3 bases; junction bases not matched to a gene: 8. Germline loops: CDR1 MNHEY, CDR2 SVGEGT. This chain's CDR3 is CASSYPIGQGYTEAFF. The DNA of the CDR3 is TGTGCCAGCAGTTACCCAATCGGACAGGGTTACACTGAAGCTTTCTTT.

Ten or more counts support this clonotype. The V and J genes are TRBV6-2 or TRBV6-3 and TRBJ2-1; D is undetermined. The V and J ends lost 6 bases and 6 bases respectively, with 9 bases between them. This CDR3 comprises 12 residues. Germline CDR1 is MNHEY and CDR2 is SVGEGT. Here the CDR3 reads CASSLVTNEQFF. The CDR3 nucleotides are TGTGCCAGCAGCCTTGTCACCAATGAGCAGTTCTTC.

This clonotype was counted at least ten times. The chain uses TRBV3-1 and TRBJ2-7, with D possibly being TRBD1 (6 bases). Trimming removed 3 bases from V and 7 bases from J, with 19 bases in between. CDR1 is LGHDT, CDR2 YNNKEL, per germline (reference sequence). This CDR3 has 15 amino acids. In DNA form, the CDR3 reads TGTGCCAGCAGCCAGTTAGGAGTGGGGGCGTCTGAGCAGTACTTC. Translation: CASSQLGVGASEQYF.

With respect to this clonotype: A much bigger clone sits one base away, suggesting this may be a read error. V gene TRBV7-9 combines with J gene TRBJ2-7; D not certain. Looked up from germline, CDR1 is SEHNR and CDR2 is FQNEAQ (reference sequence). V lost 1 base to trimming and J lost 3 bases, with 13 bases between them. The CDR3 runs to 15 residues. The CDR3 sequence: CASSLGPRRVYEQYF. For the CDR3, the DNA is TGTGCCAGCAGCTTAGGTCCAAGAAGGGTCTACGAGCAGTACTTC.

In its sample, this clonotype was seen many times. The chain couples TRBV29-1 to TRBJ2-7, with D tentatively TRBD1 or TRBD2 (6 bases each). V lost 2 bases and J lost 2, with 19 bases in between. Germline V gene sequence: CDR1 SQVTM, CDR2 ANQGSEA. This CDR3 has 16 amino acids. The CDR3 reads CSVEPLRAGGTYEQYF. CDR3 nucleotide sequence: TGCAGCGTTGAACCCCTACGCGCCGGGGGCACCTACGAGCAGTACTTC.

This clonotype was recorded many times. The rearrangement links TRBV4-3 to TRBJ2-1; TRBD2 matches at 7 bases. The germline V gene has CDR1 LGHNA and CDR2 YSLEER. CDR3 length: 17 residues. With 0 bases clipped from V and 2 bases from J, the junction kept 7 bases outside the gene matches. The CDR3 loop is CASSQDQAGSTYNEQFF. CDR3 sequence (DNA): TGCGCCAGCAGCCAAGATCAAGCGGGGTCCACCTACAATGAGCAGTTCTTC.